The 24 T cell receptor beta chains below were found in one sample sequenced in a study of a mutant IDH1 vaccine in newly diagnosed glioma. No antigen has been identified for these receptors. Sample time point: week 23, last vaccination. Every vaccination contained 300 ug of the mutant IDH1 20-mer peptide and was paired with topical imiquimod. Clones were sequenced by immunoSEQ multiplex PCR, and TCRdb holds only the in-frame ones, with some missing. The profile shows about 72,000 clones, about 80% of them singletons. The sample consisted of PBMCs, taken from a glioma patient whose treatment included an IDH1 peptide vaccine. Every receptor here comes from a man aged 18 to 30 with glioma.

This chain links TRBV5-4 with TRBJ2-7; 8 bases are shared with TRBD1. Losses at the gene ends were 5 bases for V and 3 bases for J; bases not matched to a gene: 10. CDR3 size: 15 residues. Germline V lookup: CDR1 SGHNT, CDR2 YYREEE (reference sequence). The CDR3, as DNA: TGTGCCAGCAGTTCCCGACAGGGGCAAAACTACGAGCAGTACTTC. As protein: CASSSRQGQNYEQYF.

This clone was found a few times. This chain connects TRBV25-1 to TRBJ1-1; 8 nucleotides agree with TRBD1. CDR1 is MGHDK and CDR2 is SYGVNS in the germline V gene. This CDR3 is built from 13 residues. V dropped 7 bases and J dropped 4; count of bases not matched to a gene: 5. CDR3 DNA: TGTGCCAGCAAGGACAGGGTCGCCACTGAAGCTTTCTTT. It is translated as CASKDRVATEAFF.

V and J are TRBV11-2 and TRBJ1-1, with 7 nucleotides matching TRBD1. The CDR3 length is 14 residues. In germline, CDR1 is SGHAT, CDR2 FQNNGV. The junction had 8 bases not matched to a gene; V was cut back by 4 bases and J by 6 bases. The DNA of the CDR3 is TGTGCCAGCAGCTCAGACAGGGAGTGGGCTGAAGCTTTCTTT. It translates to CASSSDREWAEAFF.

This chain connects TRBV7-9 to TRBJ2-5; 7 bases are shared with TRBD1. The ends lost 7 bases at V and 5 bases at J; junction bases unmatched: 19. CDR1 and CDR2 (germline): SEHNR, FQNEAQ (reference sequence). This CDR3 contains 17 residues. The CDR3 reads CASKSGATGQSQETQYF. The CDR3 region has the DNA TGTGCCAGCAAGTCCGGGGCAACGGGACAGTCTCAGGAGACCCAGTACTTC.

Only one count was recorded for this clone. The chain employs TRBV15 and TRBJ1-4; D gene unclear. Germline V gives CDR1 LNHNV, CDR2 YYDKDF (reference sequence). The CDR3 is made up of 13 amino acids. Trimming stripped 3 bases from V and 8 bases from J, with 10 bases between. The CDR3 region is CATSRNLKEKLFF. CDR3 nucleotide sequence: TGTGCCACCAGCAGGAATCTGAAGGAAAAACTGTTTTTT.

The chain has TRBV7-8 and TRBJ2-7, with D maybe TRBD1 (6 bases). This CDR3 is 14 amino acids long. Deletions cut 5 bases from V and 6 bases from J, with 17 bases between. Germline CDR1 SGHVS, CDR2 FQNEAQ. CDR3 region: CASSQQGRVGEQYF. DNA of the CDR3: TGTGCCAGCAGCCAACAGGGAAGGGTCGGCGAGCAGTACTTC.

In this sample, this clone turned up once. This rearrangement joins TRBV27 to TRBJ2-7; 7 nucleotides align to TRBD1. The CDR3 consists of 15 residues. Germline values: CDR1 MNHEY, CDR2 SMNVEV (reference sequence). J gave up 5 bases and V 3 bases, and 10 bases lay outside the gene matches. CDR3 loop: CASSFDTTGFDEQYF. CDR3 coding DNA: TGTGCCAGCAGTTTCGACACGACAGGGTTCGACGAGCAGTACTTC.

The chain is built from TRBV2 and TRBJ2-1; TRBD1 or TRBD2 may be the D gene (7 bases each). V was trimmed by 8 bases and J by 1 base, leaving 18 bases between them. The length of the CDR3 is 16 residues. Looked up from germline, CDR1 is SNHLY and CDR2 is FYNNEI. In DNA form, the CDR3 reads TGTGCCAGCCGACATCAGGGGGGGCGTTCCTACAATGAGCAGTTCTTC. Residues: CASRHQGGRSYNEQFF.

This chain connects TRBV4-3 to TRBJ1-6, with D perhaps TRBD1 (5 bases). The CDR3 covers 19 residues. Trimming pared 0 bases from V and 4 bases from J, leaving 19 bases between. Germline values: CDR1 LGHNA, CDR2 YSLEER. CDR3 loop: CASSQDRDGIGPYNSPLHF. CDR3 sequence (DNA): TGCGCCAGCAGCCAAGACCGGGACGGGATAGGCCCATATAATTCACCCCTCCACTTT.

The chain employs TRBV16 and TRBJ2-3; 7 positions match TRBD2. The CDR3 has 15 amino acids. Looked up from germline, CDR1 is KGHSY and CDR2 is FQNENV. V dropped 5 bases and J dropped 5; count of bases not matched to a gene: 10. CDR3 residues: CASSVNGRSQDTQYF. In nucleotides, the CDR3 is TGTGCCAGCAGCGTGAACGGGAGGTCGCAAGATACGCAGTATTTT.

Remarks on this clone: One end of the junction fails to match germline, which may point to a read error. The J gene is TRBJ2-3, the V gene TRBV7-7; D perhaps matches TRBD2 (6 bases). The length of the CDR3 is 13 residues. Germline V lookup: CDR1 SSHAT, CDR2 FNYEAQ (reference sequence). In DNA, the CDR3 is TGTGCTAGCAGCGCCTCGGGGGCAGATACGCAGTATTTT. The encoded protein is CASSASGADTQYF.

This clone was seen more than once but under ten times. The CDR3 sequence is CASSLGRGNYGYTF. The CDR3 nucleotides are TGTGCCAGCAGCTTGGGTCGGGGTAACTATGGCTACACCTTC. This chain uses TRBV5-4 with TRBJ1-2; D is uncertain. CDR3 size: 14 residues. Per germline, CDR1 SGHNT and CDR2 YYREEE (reference sequence). Trimming left V 0 bases short and J 1 base short, with 7 bases between.

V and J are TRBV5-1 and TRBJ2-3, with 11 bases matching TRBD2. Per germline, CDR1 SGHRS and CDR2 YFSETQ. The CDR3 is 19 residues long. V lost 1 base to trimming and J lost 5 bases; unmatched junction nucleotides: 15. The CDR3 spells CASSLSVRASGGREDTQYF. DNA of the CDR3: TGCGCCAGCAGCTTGTCGGTCCGGGCTAGCGGGGGGAGGGAAGATACGCAGTATTTT.

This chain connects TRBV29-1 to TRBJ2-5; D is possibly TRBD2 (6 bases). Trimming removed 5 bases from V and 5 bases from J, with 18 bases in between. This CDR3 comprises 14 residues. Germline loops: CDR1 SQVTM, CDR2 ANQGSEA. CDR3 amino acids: CSVPKGTFRETQYF. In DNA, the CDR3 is TGCAGCGTTCCGAAGGGGACTTTTCGGGAGACCCAGTACTTC.

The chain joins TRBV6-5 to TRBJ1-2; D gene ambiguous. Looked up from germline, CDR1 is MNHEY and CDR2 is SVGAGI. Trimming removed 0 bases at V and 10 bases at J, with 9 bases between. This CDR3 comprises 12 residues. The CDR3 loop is CASSYSTGSYTF. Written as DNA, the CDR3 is TGTGCCAGCAGTTACTCGACCGGTTCCTACACCTTC.

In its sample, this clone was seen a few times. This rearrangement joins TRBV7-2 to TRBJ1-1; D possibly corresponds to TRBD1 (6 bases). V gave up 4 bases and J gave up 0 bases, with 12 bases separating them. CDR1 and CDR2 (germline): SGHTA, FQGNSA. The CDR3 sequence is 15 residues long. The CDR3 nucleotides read TGTGCCAGCAGCTCACCCCAGGGGCTGAACACTGAAGCTTTCTTT. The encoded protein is CASSSPQGLNTEAFF.

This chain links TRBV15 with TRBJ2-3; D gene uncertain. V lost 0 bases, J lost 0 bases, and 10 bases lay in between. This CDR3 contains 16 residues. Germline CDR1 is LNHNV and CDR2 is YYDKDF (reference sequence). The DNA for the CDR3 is TGTGCCACCAGCAGAGAAATAACTCGTAGCACAGATACGCAGTATTTT. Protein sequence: CATSREITRSTDTQYF. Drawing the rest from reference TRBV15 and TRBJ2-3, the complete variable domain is DAMVIQNPRYQVTQFGKPVTLSCSQTLNHNVMYWYQQKSSQAPKLLFHYYDKDFNNEADTPDNFQSRRPNTSFCFLDIRSPGLGDTAMYLCATSREITRSTDTQYFGPGTRLTVL.

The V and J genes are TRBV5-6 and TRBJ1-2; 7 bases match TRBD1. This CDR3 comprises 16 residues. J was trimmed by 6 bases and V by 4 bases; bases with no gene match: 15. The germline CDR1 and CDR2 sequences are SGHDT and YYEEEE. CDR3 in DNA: TGTGCCAGCAGCCCGTGGACAGGATTTGAGGCGCATGGCTACACCTTC. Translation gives CASSPWTGFEAHGYTF.

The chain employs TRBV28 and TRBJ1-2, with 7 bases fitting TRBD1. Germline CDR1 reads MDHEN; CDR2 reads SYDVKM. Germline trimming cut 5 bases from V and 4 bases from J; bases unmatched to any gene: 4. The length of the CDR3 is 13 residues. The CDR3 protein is CASSPGTVYGYTF. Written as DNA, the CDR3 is TGTGCCAGCAGTCCGGGGACAGTCTATGGCTACACCTTC.

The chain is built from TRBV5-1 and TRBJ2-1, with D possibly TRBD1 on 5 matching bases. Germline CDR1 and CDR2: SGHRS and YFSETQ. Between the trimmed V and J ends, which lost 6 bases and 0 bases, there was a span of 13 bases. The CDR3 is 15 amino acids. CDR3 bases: TGCGCCAGCACTGGCTACAGGAGCTCCTACAATGAGCAGTTCTTC. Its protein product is CASTGYRSSYNEQFF.

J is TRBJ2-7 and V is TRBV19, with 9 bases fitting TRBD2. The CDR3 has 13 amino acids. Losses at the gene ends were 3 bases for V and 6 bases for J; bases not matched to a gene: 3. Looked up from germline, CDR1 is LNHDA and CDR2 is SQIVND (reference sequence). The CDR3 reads CASSIASGAEQYF. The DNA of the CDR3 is TGTGCCAGTAGTATTGCTAGCGGGGCCGAGCAGTACTTC.

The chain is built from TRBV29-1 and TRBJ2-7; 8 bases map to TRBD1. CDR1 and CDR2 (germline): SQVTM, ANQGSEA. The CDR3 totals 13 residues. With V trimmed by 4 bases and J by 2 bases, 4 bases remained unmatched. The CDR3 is CSVGTGIPYEQYF. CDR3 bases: TGCAGCGTTGGGACAGGGATCCCCTACGAGCAGTACTTC.

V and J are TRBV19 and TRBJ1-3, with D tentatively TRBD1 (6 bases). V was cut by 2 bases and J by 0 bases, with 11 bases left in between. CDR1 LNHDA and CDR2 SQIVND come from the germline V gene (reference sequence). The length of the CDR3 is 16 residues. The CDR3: CASSIRGVFSGNTIYF. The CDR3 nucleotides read TGTGCCAGTAGTATAAGGGGGGTTTTCTCTGGAAACACCATATATTTT.

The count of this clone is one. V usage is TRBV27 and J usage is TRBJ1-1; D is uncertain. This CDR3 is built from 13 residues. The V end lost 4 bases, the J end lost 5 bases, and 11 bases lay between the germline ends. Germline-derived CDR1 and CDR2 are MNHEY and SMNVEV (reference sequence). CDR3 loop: CASSSRSKTEAFF. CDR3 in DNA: TGTGCCAGCAGTTCCCGGAGTAAGACTGAAGCTTTCTTT.